This T cell receptor beta chain is drawn from a study of tumor-infiltrating lymphocytes in primary liver carcinoma. General study findings and limits: Comparison of CD4+ and CD8+ repertoires was precluded by bulk unsorted samples.

V lost 1 base, J lost 1 base, and 7 bases lay in between. This CDR3 has 14 residues. Germline CDR1 and CDR2: SGHAT and FQNNGV. Worth noting for this clonotype: Its antigen is unidentified. Since a much larger clone is just one base distant, this may be a read error.

Total RNA (around 500 ng) served as template for TCR beta cDNA synthesis primed by a constant-region primer. Employing slightly modified ARM-PCR, three nested multiplex PCR rounds were run, and these gave rise to the TCR beta libraries. The opening two PCR rounds, roughly 11 cycles each, paired TRBV1-TRBV30 forward primers with a C-beta reverse primer. TCRdb recomputed calls from the multiplex PCR reads with MiXCR, one row per CDR3 protein. The sample lists about 180,000 distinct CDR3 sequences, about 60% occurring once. Germline DNA was also extracted, and blood RNA derived from unsorted whole blood. Before the operation took place, about 4.4 milliliters of peripheral blood were collected.

This receptor was taken from a man aged 35-49 years with primary liver carcinoma and hepatitis B virus infection. Material: peripheral blood. The chain has TRBV11-2 and TRBJ2-5; D is ambiguous. The CDR3 spells CASSLGRAQETQYF. The CDR3, as DNA: TGTGCCAGCAGCTTAGGCCGGGCCCAAGAGACCCAGTACTTC.